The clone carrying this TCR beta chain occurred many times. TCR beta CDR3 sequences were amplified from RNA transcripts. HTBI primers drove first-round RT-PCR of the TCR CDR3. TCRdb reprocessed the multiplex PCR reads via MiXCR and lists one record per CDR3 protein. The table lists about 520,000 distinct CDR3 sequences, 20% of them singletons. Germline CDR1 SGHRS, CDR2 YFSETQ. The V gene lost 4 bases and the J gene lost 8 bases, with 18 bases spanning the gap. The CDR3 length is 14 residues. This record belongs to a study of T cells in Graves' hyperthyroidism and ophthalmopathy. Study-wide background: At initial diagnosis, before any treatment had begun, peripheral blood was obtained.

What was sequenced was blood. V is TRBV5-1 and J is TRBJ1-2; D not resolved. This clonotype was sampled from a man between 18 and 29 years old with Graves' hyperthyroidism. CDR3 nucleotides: TGCGCCAGCAGCCTGGACGGTGATTATGAGGGCTACACCTTC. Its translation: CASSLDGDYEGYTF.